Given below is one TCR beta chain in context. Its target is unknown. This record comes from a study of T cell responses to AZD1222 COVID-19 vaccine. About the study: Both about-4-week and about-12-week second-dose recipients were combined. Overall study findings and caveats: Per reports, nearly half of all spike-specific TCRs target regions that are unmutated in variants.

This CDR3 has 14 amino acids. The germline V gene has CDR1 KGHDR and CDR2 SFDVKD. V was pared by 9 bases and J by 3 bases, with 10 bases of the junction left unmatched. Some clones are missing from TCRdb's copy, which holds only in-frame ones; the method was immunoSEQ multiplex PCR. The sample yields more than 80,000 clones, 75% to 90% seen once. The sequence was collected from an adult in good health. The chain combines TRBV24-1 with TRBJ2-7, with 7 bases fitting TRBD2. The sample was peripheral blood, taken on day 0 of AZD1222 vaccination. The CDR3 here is CATSGGWGSYEQYF. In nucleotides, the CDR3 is TGTGCCACCTCGGGAGGATGGGGAAGCTACGAGCAGTACTTC.